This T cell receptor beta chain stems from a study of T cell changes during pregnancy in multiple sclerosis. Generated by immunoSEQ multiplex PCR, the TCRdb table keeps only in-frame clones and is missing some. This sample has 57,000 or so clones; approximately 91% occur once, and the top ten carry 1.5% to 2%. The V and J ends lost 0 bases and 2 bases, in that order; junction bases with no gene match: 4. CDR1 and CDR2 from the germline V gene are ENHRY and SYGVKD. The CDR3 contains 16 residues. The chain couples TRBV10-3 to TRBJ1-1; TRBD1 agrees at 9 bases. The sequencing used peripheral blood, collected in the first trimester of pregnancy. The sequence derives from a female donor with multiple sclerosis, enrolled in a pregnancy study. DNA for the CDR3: TGTGCCATCAGTGAGTCTCGGGACAGGGTAAACACTGAAGCTTTCTTT. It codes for CAISESRDRVNTEAFF.